The 16 T cell receptor beta chains in this list originate from one sample, sequenced in a study of blood T cell repertoires in COVID-19 (TCRdb year 2020). The library was made by the immunoSEQ multiplex PCR assay. TCRdb carries this immuneACCESS record with in-frame sequences only. Its versions omit some clonotypes, under half of them owing to an unresolved V gene in the studies checked, with the rest unexplained. Recorded for this sample are 65,000 to 85,000 clones; more than 70% of them occurred a single time. The ten biggest clones cover roughly 5.3% of the sample. Sequencing was done on a sample of peripheral blood. These receptors were taken from a man aged 45-65 years with active COVID-19.

The genes are TRBV9 and TRBJ2-7; the match to TRBD2 covers 8 bases. Germline-derived CDR1 and CDR2 are SGDLS and YYNGEE. CDR3 length equals 14 residues. V was pared by 4 bases and J by 2 bases, with 5 bases of the junction left unmatched. The CDR3 sequence is CASSPRGLAYEQYF. CDR3 coding DNA: TGTGCCAGCAGCCCACGGGGACTAGCCTACGAGCAGTACTTC.

The chain uses TRBV12-5 and TRBJ2-1, with TRBD2 matching over 10 bases. The CDR3 contains 16 residues. Germline CDR1 and CDR2: LGHNT and FRNRAP. After removal of 3 bases from V and 1 base from J, the junction contained 3 bases not matched to a gene. In DNA, the CDR3 is TGTGCTAGTGGTTTCCAAGCGGGGGGGTCCTACAATGAGCAGTTCTTC. This codes for CASGFQAGGSYNEQFF.

V gene TRBV5-1 combines with J gene TRBJ1-2; weak D call: TRBD1 (6 bases). Deletions cut 1 base from V and 8 bases from J, with 15 bases between. The CDR3 has 14 residues. Germline values: CDR1 SGHRS, CDR2 YFSETQ. The CDR3 protein is CASSLIGGASGYTF. The CDR3 region has the DNA TGCGCCAGCAGCTTGATAGGGGGGGCGTCGGGCTACACCTTC.

The V call is TRBV7-9, the J call TRBJ1-4; D is perhaps TRBD1 (6 bases). The length of the CDR3 is 14 residues. Germline values: CDR1 SEHNR, CDR2 FQNEAQ (reference sequence). Trimming stripped 0 bases from V and 7 bases from J, with 9 bases between. The CDR3 reads CASSLARGGEKLFF. Written as DNA, the CDR3 is TGTGCCAGCAGCTTAGCCAGGGGTGGTGAAAAACTGTTTTTT.

The V gene is TRBV7-8, the J gene TRBJ2-3; no firm D call. V was shortened by 2 bases and J by 3 bases, with 6 bases between the two germline ends. This CDR3 has 13 amino acids. Looked up from germline, CDR1 is SGHVS and CDR2 is FQNEAQ. The CDR3 DNA sequence: TGTGCCAGCAGCTTACCCAGGACAGATACGCAGTATTTT. It translates to CASSLPRTDTQYF.

This clone was found once. The V call is TRBV14, the J call TRBJ1-5; TRBD1 matches at 9 bases. Germline V lookup: CDR1 SGHDN, CDR2 FVKESK. The CDR3 totals 15 residues. V lost 1 base, J lost 5 bases, and 3 bases stayed unmatched. The CDR3 region is CASSQGGTGYQPQHF. The CDR3 DNA reads as TGTGCCAGCAGCCAAGGTGGGACAGGGTATCAGCCCCAGCATTTT.

This clone was counted only a few times. The chain carries TRBV7-2 and TRBJ2-3; 7 nucleotides agree with TRBD2. Looked up from germline, CDR1 is SGHTA and CDR2 is FQGNSA. The CDR3 is made up of 16 amino acids. Trimming at V came to 6 bases and at J to 2 bases, leaving 11 bases not matched to a gene. Written as DNA, the CDR3 is TGTGCCAGCAGTAAAGGACTAGGTACTTACACAGATACGCAGTATTTT. It yields the protein CASSKGLGTYTDTQYF.

This chain links TRBV5-1 with TRBJ2-7; D is uncertain. This CDR3 comprises 13 residues. V gave up 0 bases and J gave up 2 bases, with 6 bases separating them. The germline gives CDR1 SGHRS, CDR2 YFSETQ. The CDR3 nucleotides are TGCGCCAGCAGCTTGGAGCCGACCTACGAGCAGTACTTC. Translation gives CASSLEPTYEQYF.

This clone was recorded only once. The chain employs TRBV5-1 and TRBJ1-2, with 8 bases matching TRBD1. With V trimmed by 5 bases and J by 2 bases, 11 bases remained unmatched. CDR1 is SGHRS, CDR2 YFSETQ, per germline. This CDR3 has 16 amino acids. CDR3 sequence (DNA): TGCGCCAGCAGATATTCAGGGGGCAAGATGAACTATGGCTACACCTTC. This codes for CASRYSGGKMNYGYTF. The whole variable domain, remainder taken from reference TRBV5-1 and TRBJ1-2, is KAGVTQTPRYLIKTRGQQVTLSCSPISGHRSVSWYQQTPGQGLQFLFEYFSETQRNKGNFPGRFSGRQFSNSRSEMNVSTLELGDSALYLCASRYSGGKMNYGYTFGSGTRLTVV.

This rearrangement joins TRBV7-2 to TRBJ2-2, with 7 bases aligning to TRBD1. Trimming cost V 5 bases and J 5 bases; bases outside gene matches: 5. Germline V gene data show CDR1 as SGHTA and CDR2 as FQGNSA. This CDR3 comprises 14 residues. The CDR3 DNA follows: TGTGCCAGCAGCCGGATACAGGGGACCGGGGAGCTGTTTTTT. Its protein product is CASSRIQGTGELFF.

The V call is TRBV5-4, the J call TRBJ2-5; D perhaps matches TRBD2 (5 bases). The CDR3 has 16 amino acids. Trimming took 4 bases from V and 4 from J, leaving 20 bases between them. Germline values: CDR1 SGHNT, CDR2 YYREEE (reference sequence). The CDR3 DNA reads TGTGCCAGCAGCATTGCCATTGGTTTAGAGGGAGAGACCCAGTACTTC. Translating gives CASSIAIGLEGETQYF.

V gene TRBV27 combines with J gene TRBJ1-6; D remains unclear. CDR1 and CDR2 (germline): MNHEY, SMNVEV (reference sequence). The length of the CDR3 is 14 residues. V was pared by 6 bases and J by 7 bases, with 13 bases between. As DNA, the CDR3 is TGTGCCAGCAGGGCGACCGTCGGGAATTCACCCCTCCACTTT. The encoded protein is CASRATVGNSPLHF.

The chain has TRBV7-6 and TRBJ1-1; 10 bases are shared with TRBD1. This CDR3 is built from 16 residues. Germline CDR1 reads SGHVS; CDR2 reads FNYEAQ. V shed 1 base and J 1 base; nucleotides not matched to a gene: 3. The CDR3 spells CASSLGDRGRNTEAFF. The CDR3 DNA is TGTGCCAGCAGCTTAGGGGACAGGGGTAGGAACACTGAAGCTTTCTTT. Full variable domain (remainder filled in from reference TRBV7-6 and TRBJ1-1): GAGVSQSPRYKVTKRGQDVALRCDPISGHVSLYWYRQALGQGPEFLTYFNYEAQQDKSGLPNDRFSAERPEGSISTLTIQRTEQRDSAMYRCASSLGDRGRNTEAFFGQGTRLTVV.

This chain links TRBV11-2 with TRBJ2-1; 10 nucleotides agree with TRBD1. Germline V gene lookup returns CDR1 SGHAT and CDR2 FQNNGV. After removal of 5 bases from V and 3 bases from J, the junction contained 4 bases not matched to a gene. This CDR3 contains 15 residues. The CDR3 nucleotides read TGTGCCAGCAGCCGGACAGGGGGTTACTACAATGAGCAGTTCTTC. Protein product: CASSRTGGYYNEQFF.

The chain joins TRBV3-1 (or the pseudogene TRBV3-2) to TRBJ2-7; 7 bases are a match to TRBD1. CDR3 length: 13 amino acids. V lost 3 bases and J lost 5; bases outside the gene matches: 4. Germline V gene lookup returns CDR1 LGHDT and CDR2 YNNKEL (reference sequence). The CDR3: CASSQGTGDEQYF. As DNA, the CDR3 is TGTGCCAGCAGCCAGGGCACAGGGGACGAGCAGTACTTC.

This chain links TRBV27 with TRBJ1-1, with D perhaps TRBD1 (6 bases). Germline CDR1 and CDR2: MNHEY and SMNVEV (reference sequence). V was trimmed by 3 bases and J by 5 bases, leaving 13 bases between them. The CDR3 contains 14 residues. The CDR3 is CASSLGGGRTEAFF. The CDR3 DNA reads TGTGCCAGCAGTTTGGGAGGGGGGCGAACTGAAGCTTTCTTT.